The 25 T cell receptor beta chains given below trace back to one sample, sequenced in a study of T cell responses to AZD1222 COVID-19 vaccine (dated by TCRdb to the early 2020s). The time point label for this specimen denotes: baseline before first vaccination. Library construction relied on the immunoSEQ multiplex PCR assay. TCRdb mirrors the immuneACCESS table, restricted to in-frame sequences. Some clones are absent from its copies; in checked studies, under half trace to an unresolved V gene, and the reason for the others is unknown. The sample records 130,000 or so clones, roughly 90% of which are singletons. 2.5% to 3% of the sample belongs to the ten largest clones. The input for sequencing was peripheral blood, taken on day 0 of AZD1222 vaccination. These receptors came from an adult in good health.

The V call is TRBV19, the J call TRBJ2-7, with D perhaps matching TRBD1 or TRBD2 (5 bases each). Deletions cut 3 bases from V and 2 bases from J, with 14 bases between. The CDR3 has 15 amino acids. Germline V gene lookup returns CDR1 LNHDA and CDR2 SQIVND (reference sequence). CDR3 region: CASSIVRDGTYEQYF. For the CDR3, the DNA is TGTGCCAGTAGTATTGTTCGGGACGGGACCTACGAGCAGTACTTC.

The CDR3 region has the DNA TGCAGCGTTGCGCGGCGTTCAGGCACCGGGGAGCTGTTTTTT. Its translation: CSVARRSGTGELFF. The rearrangement uses TRBV29-1 and TRBJ2-2; D is undetermined. The germline V gene encodes CDR1 SQVTM and CDR2 ANQGSEA. This CDR3 contains 14 residues. Trimming removed 4 bases from V and 4 bases from J, with 13 bases in between.

The genes are TRBV29-1 and TRBJ2-5, with 11 bases that match TRBD1. This CDR3 has 13 residues. Germline V gene data show CDR1 as SQVTM and CDR2 as ANQGSEA. With 4 bases clipped from V and 4 bases from J, the junction kept 2 bases outside the gene matches. The CDR3 region has the DNA TGCAGCGTTGTGGGACAGGGGGTAGAGACCCAGTACTTC. Encoded protein: CSVVGQGVETQYF.

V usage is TRBV10-3 and J usage is TRBJ1-1; a possible D gene is TRBD1 (6 bases). Trimming took off 4 bases at V and 2 bases at J, with 8 bases between the two ends. The CDR3 consists of 13 residues. In germline, CDR1 is ENHRY, CDR2 SYGVKD. CDR3 sequence (DNA): TGTGCCATCAGTGGGGGGACAAACACTGAAGCTTTCTTT. This translates into CAISGGTNTEAFF.

The rearrangement uses TRBV19 and TRBJ1-1; D uncertain. CDR1 and CDR2 (germline): LNHDA, SQIVND (reference sequence). Trimming left V 10 bases short and J 1 base short, with 16 bases between. CDR3 length: 14 residues. For the CDR3, the DNA is TGTGCCACCGCACAAAGGCTCTCGAACACTGAAGCTTTCTTT. The encoded protein is CATAQRLSNTEAFF.

J is TRBJ1-2 and V is TRBV27; D is unresolved. The ends were cut back, 3 bases at V and 8 bases at J, with 16 bases in the middle. There are 14 residues in the CDR3. Germline assignment: CDR1 MNHEY and CDR2 SMNVEV (reference sequence). The CDR3 protein is CASSFLMSGRGYTF. The CDR3 bases are TGTGCCAGCAGTTTTTTGATGTCTGGACGAGGCTACACCTTC.

This chain connects TRBV4-2 to TRBJ1-3; the D is unclear. This CDR3 is built from 17 residues. Trimming took 0 bases from V and 3 from J, leaving 15 bases between them. Per germline, CDR1 LGHNA and CDR2 YNFKEQ. The CDR3 region is CASSQDTQMWGGNTIYF. The CDR3, as DNA: TGTGCCAGCAGCCAAGATACGCAGATGTGGGGTGGAAACACCATATATTTT.

J is TRBJ2-3 and V is TRBV6-5, with 9 bases lining up with TRBD2. The CDR3 extends over 15 amino acids. Germline V gene lookup returns CDR1 MNHEY and CDR2 SVGAGI. With 1 base clipped from V and 3 bases from J, the junction kept 2 bases outside the gene matches. The DNA for the CDR3 is TGTGCCAGCAGTTACTTCGCGGGGGGGACAGATACGCAGTATTTT. This encodes CASSYFAGGTDTQYF.

This chain links TRBV7-9 with TRBJ2-7; D call uncertain. CDR3 length: 17 residues. V lost 1 base and J 3 bases, leaving 19 bases between the germline ends. Germline V CDR1 and CDR2: SEHNR, FQNEAQ (reference sequence). The CDR3 loop reads CASSLVATAGSGYEQYF. CDR3 nucleotides: TGTGCCAGCAGCTTAGTGGCGACGGCAGGTTCAGGCTACGAGCAGTACTTC.

V and J are TRBV2 and TRBJ2-1; 8 bases agree with TRBD1. There are 15 residues in the CDR3. The germline gives CDR1 SNHLY, CDR2 FYNNEI. V shed 4 bases and J 5 bases; nucleotides not matched to a gene: 7. For the CDR3, the DNA is TGTGCCAGCAGTGCCTGGGACAGGCTCAACAATGAGCAGTTCTTC. Amino acids: CASSAWDRLNNEQFF.

The chain is built from TRBV7-9 and TRBJ1-2; D remains ambiguous. With 1 base removed from V and 6 bases from J, the gap between germline ends came to 12 bases. The CDR3 loop spans 14 amino acids. Per germline, CDR1 SEHNR and CDR2 FQNEAQ (reference sequence). The CDR3 nucleotides read TGTGCCAGCAGCTTAGTCAAGGTGTCGAATGGCTACACCTTC. It encodes CASSLVKVSNGYTF.

The J gene is TRBJ2-5, the V gene TRBV7-9; tentative D call: TRBD2 (5 bases). Trimming stripped 3 bases from V and 2 bases from J, with 10 bases between. CDR3 size: 14 residues. The germline V gene has CDR1 SEHNR and CDR2 FQNEAQ (reference sequence). The CDR3 region is CASSFRRDQETQYF. The CDR3 DNA reads as TGTGCCAGCAGCTTTCGCCGGGATCAAGAGACCCAGTACTTC.

J is TRBJ1-1 and V is TRBV6-5; D unclear. The germline CDR1 and CDR2 sequences are MNHEY and SVGAGI. This CDR3 is 13 amino acids long. The V end was cut by 6 bases, the J end by 4 bases, with 12 bases between. The CDR3, as DNA: TGTGCCAGCAGACGTTACCAGTCCACTGAAGCTTTCTTT. Translated: CASRRYQSTEAFF.

The DNA of the CDR3 is TGTGCCAGCAGTGAACAGCGTTATGGCTACACCTTC. This sequence encodes CASSEQRYGYTF. The chain links TRBV6-1 to TRBJ1-2; D call uncertain. There are 12 residues in the CDR3. V shed 2 bases and J shed 5 bases, with 6 bases lying between them. Germline assignment: CDR1 MNHNS and CDR2 SASEGT.

DNA of the CDR3: TGCAGCGTTTCAGAGACTAGCGGCTACGAGCAGTACTTC. It codes for CSVSETSGYEQYF. The V call is TRBV29-1, the J call TRBJ2-7, with TRBD2 matching 9 bases. The germline gives CDR1 SQVTM, CDR2 ANQGSEA. CDR3 size: 13 residues. With V trimmed by 5 bases and J by 3 bases, 5 bases remained unmatched.

This rearrangement joins TRBV3-1 (or the pseudogene TRBV3-2) to TRBJ2-7; 8 bases agree with TRBD1. Germline loops: CDR1 LGHDT, CDR2 YNNKEL (reference sequence). The CDR3 runs 14 residues. V lost 6 bases and J lost 1; bases outside the gene matches: 5. This chain's CDR3 is CASRRTGRSYEQYF. Written as DNA, the CDR3 is TGTGCCAGCAGACGGACAGGGCGATCCTACGAGCAGTACTTC.

CDR3 loop: CASSSTGTSGREIFF. DNA of the CDR3: TGTGCCAGCAGCTCCACCGGGACTAGCGGGAGGGAAATCTTCTTC. The V and J genes are TRBV11-3 and TRBJ2-1; the match to TRBD2 covers 16 bases. V gave up 4 bases and J gave up 16 bases; unmatched junction bases: 10. This CDR3 has 15 amino acids. Germline V gene data show CDR1 as SGHNT and CDR2 as YENEEA.

This clone appeared a single time. This chain connects TRBV6-2 or TRBV6-3 to TRBJ1-1; D is unresolved. Trimming stripped 5 bases from V and 0 bases from J, with 13 bases between. In germline, CDR1 is MNHEY, CDR2 SVGEGT. The CDR3 sequence is 15 residues long. The CDR3 spells CASSRGSQMNTEAFF. CDR3 coding DNA: TGTGCCAGCAGTAGAGGTAGCCAGATGAACACTGAAGCTTTCTTT.

This clone was counted between two and nine times. The chain uses TRBV6-5 and TRBJ1-4, with TRBD1 identical over 7 bases. V lost 10 bases to trimming and J lost 4 bases; unmatched junction nucleotides: 6. The CDR3 has 13 residues. The germline gives CDR1 MNHEY, CDR2 SVGAGI. CDR3 region: CATTGQNNEKLFF. The CDR3 bases are TGTGCCACCACGGGACAGAATAATGAAAAACTGTTTTTT.

This chain connects TRBV6-5 to TRBJ2-2, with 7 bases lining up with TRBD2. This CDR3 comprises 14 residues. The V segment lost 6 bases and the J segment 6 bases; nucleotides outside the gene matches: 7. Germline loops: CDR1 MNHEY, CDR2 SVGAGI. CDR3 sequence reads: CASSRGSTSGELFF. The CDR3 coding sequence is TGTGCCAGCAGCCGCGGGAGTACTTCCGGGGAGCTGTTTTTT.

This clone was observed a single time. The chain recombines TRBV6-1 with TRBJ1-6; 7 bases align to TRBD1. The CDR3 consists of 16 residues. With V trimmed by 4 bases and J by 2 bases, 5 bases remained unmatched. Germline CDR1 MNHNS, CDR2 SASEGT. CDR3 sequence reads: CASSAGTVAYNSPLHF. The DNA for the CDR3 is TGTGCCAGCAGTGCCGGGACAGTCGCCTATAATTCACCCCTCCACTTT.

This rearrangement joins TRBV3-1 (or the pseudogene TRBV3-2) to TRBJ1-6; D gene ambiguous. The V and J ends lost 4 bases and 0 bases respectively, with 13 bases between them. Germline V gives CDR1 LGHDT, CDR2 YNNKEL (reference sequence). The CDR3 has 17 residues. The CDR3 loop is CASSPRVGSSYNSPLHF. The CDR3, as DNA: TGTGCCAGCAGCCCAAGAGTCGGCAGCTCCTATAATTCACCCCTCCACTTT.

This sequence joins TRBV4-1 and TRBJ2-1; TRBD2 aligns across 12 bases. J gave up 9 bases and V 1 base, and 4 bases lay outside the gene matches. Germline loops: CDR1 MGHRA, CDR2 YSYEKL. The CDR3 contains 15 residues. The CDR3 DNA reads TGCGCCAGCAGCCAAGGACTAGCGGGGGTGGGTGAGCAGTTCTTC. This translates into CASSQGLAGVGEQFF.

The chain links TRBV4-1 to TRBJ2-1, with D possibly being TRBD2 (6 bases). This CDR3 spans 18 amino acids. Germline V lookup: CDR1 MGHRA, CDR2 YSYEKL. V lost 3 bases and J 3 bases, leaving 21 bases between the germline ends. CDR3 region: CASSHVGRGRRDYNEQFF. The CDR3 DNA is TGCGCCAGCAGCCACGTAGGCCGAGGGCGGCGGGACTACAATGAGCAGTTCTTC.

This clone occurred once. This sequence joins TRBV2 and TRBJ1-5; no definite D call. CDR3 length: 13 residues. CDR1 and CDR2 (germline): SNHLY, FYNNEI. With 3 bases removed from V and 0 bases from J, the gap between germline ends came to 3 bases. The CDR3 DNA sequence: TGTGCCAGCAGTGATTATAGCAATCAGCCCCAGCATTTT. Its protein product is CASSDYSNQPQHF.